The present entry profiles one TCR beta chain with its context. V lost 2 bases to trimming and J lost 3 bases, with 14 bases between them. Looked up from germline, CDR1 is MNHNS and CDR2 is SASEGT. This CDR3 is 15 amino acids long. The data are from a study of CD8 T cells in Susac syndrome. Blood CD8+ and CD4+ T cells underwent high-throughput TCR beta sequencing. Healthy donors, matched for age and sex, constituted the control group. TEMRA cells were FACS-enriched, unlike CD8+ and CD4+ T cells, which were negatively isolated. Random hexamers served to reverse transcribe about 0.5 to 1 ug RNA. Amplification of TCR beta CDR3 by immunoSEQ multiplex PCR spanned 54 Vbeta and 13 Jbeta. Using its own MiXCR run on the immunoSEQ multiplex PCR reads, TCRdb lists one record per CDR3 protein. The data show roughly 110,000 distinct CDR3 sequences, about 93% seen once.

Sequences were obtained from CD4+ T cells from PBMCs. V is TRBV6-1 and J is TRBJ2-7; no firm D call. The sequence came from a human donor in good health. The CDR3 loop reads CASSETRTLRYEQYF. Written as DNA, the CDR3 is TGTGCCAGCAGTGAAACGAGGACGTTACGCTACGAGCAGTACTTC.